The text below deals with one TCR beta chain. The sample comes from a study of cytomegalovirus exposure and HLA in healthy donors. Primers included in the PCR were 60 Vbeta and 13 Jbeta primers. Generated by immunoSEQ multiplex PCR, the TCRdb table keeps only in-frame clones and is missing some. There are about 53,000 clones in the sample, with about 2.1% held by the top ten. The V and J ends lost 4 bases and 5 bases respectively, with 15 bases between them. This CDR3 spans 14 amino acids. The germline V gene has CDR1 SEHNR and CDR2 FQNEAQ (reference sequence). This TCR was sampled from a woman aged 18 to 35 in good health and CMV-seronegative. The specimen sequenced was PBMCs. The chain couples TRBV7-9 to TRBJ2-7; D unresolved. The CDR3 region is CASSSPPTWDEQYF. The CDR3 nucleotides read TGTGCCAGCAGCTCCCCTCCGACTTGGGACGAGCAGTACTTC.